The rows below give T cell receptor beta chains drawn from one sample of a study of blood T cell repertoires in COVID-19. The protocol was immunoSEQ multiplex PCR, while the TCRdb copy is restricted to in-frame clones and leaves out a portion. The repertoire holds more than 140,000 clones, with 85% to 90% as singletons. Material: peripheral blood. Receptors originate from a woman aged 55-70 years with acute or convalescent COVID-19. Both conserved end residues are part of each CDR3. The D gene is left open where the match is weak. Only part of the rows carry a size: once, few, many, or a class if the clone is expanded.

NA,TRBV25-1,NA,TRBJ2-2,TGTGCCAGCAGTGCCCCCCCTACGGTCCGCACCGGGGAGCTGTTTTTT,CASSAPPTVRTGELFF
TRBD1,TRBV5-4,NA,TRBJ2-4,TGTGCCAGCAGCTTTGACCGGGACAGGGGCTTTGACATTCAGTACTTC,CASSFDRDRGFDIQYF
NA,TRBV19,NA,TRBJ2-2,TGTGCCAGTAGTATAAGGGGGTCCACCGGGGAGCTGTTTTTT,CASSIRGSTGELFF
TRBD1,TRBV29-1,NA,TRBJ1-4,TGCAGCGTCGAGGGGGCATCGGACAGTGAAAAACTGTTTTTT,CSVEGASDSEKLFF
NA,TRBV7-9,NA,TRBJ2-5,TGTGCCAGCATACGAAATGAAGCTGGGACCCAGTACTTC,CASIRNEAGTQYF
NA,TRBV30,NA,TRBJ1-3,TGTGCCTGGAGCCCCCCGGCGGGTACGGCCATATATTTT,CAWSPPAGTAIYF
NA,TRBV6-5,once,TRBJ2-2,TGTGCCAGCAGTTACGCTCAGGGGCAGGGCGGGGAGCTGTTTTTT,CASSYAQGQGGELFF
TRBD1,TRBV19,NA,TRBJ1-6,TGTGCCAGTAGGGTACAGGGGCCGAATTCACCCCTCCACTTT,CASRVQGPNSPLHF
NA,TRBV7-2,NA,TRBJ1-1,TGTGCCAGCAGCTTAGAGGGGCGGGGGCAAGCTTTCTTT,CASSLEGRGQAFF
NA,TRBV28,once,TRBJ2-1,TGTGCCAGCAGTATGACAGGCTACAATGAGCAGTTCTTC,CASSMTGYNEQFF
NA,TRBV12-3/TRBV12-4,NA,TRBJ1-1,TGTGCCAGCAGTGTGCGAATGCAAGCTTTCTTT,CASSVRMQAFF
TRBD1,TRBV24-1,once,TRBJ1-1,TGTGCCACCAGTGACCCCGGGACAGGGTTTGCTTTCTTT,CATSDPGTGFAFF
NA,TRBV6-6,NA,TRBJ1-4,TGTGCCAGCAGTTACTCAGGCAGCGAGAATGAAAAACTGTTTTTT,CASSYSGSENEKLFF
NA,TRBV7-6,NA,TRBJ1-2,TGTGCCAGCAGCTTAGGTGGAGCGTATGGCTACACCTTC,CASSLGGAYGYTF
TRBD2,TRBV7-3,NA,TRBJ2-1,TGTGCCAGCAGCCCTCTAGCGGGGGTTTTCGATGAGCAGTTCTTC,CASSPLAGVFDEQFF
NA,TRBV5-6,NA,TRBJ2-7,TGTGCCAGCAGCCAAATCATACAGGGTAAATACGAGCAGTACTTC,CASSQIIQGKYEQYF
NA,TRBV7-3,NA,TRBJ2-1,TGTGCCAGCAGCTCAGACAGCGCCTCCTACAATGAGCAGTTCTTC,CASSSDSASYNEQFF
NA,TRBV19,NA,TRBJ2-7,TGTGCCAGTAGTGGGGCCGTCTCCTACGAGCAGTACTTC,CASSGAVSYEQYF
TRBD1,TRBV2,few,TRBJ1-5,TGTGCCAGCAGTTATGGGACAGGGGGCAATCAGCCCCAGCATTTT,CASSYGTGGNQPQHF
TRBD2,TRBV5-1,NA,TRBJ2-3,TGCGCCAGCAGCCCCGAACCAAGCGGGGGGGCATTCGATACGCAGTATTTT,CASSPEPSGGAFDTQYF
NA,TRBV19,NA,TRBJ2-4,TGTGCCAGTAGTATTCACACCGCCAAAAACATTCAGTACTTC,CASSIHTAKNIQYF
NA,TRBV7-9,NA,TRBJ1-5,TGTGCCAGCAGCCCGAGTCCGGGCAATCAGCCCCAGCATTTT,CASSPSPGNQPQHF
NA,TRBV6-1,NA,TRBJ2-6,TGTGCCAGCAGTGCGGTCGGGGGATCTGGGGCCAACGTCCTGACTTTC,CASSAVGGSGANVLTF
NA,TRBV20-1,NA,TRBJ2-7,TGCAGTGCTAGGGAGGACGAGCAGTACTTC,CSAREDEQYF
NA,TRBV19,NA,TRBJ1-1,TGTGCCAGTAGTATAGGGGGGGGCTCTGAAGCTTTCTTT,CASSIGGGSEAFF
NA,TRBV27,NA,TRBJ1-5,TGTGCCAGCAGTTTTACAGGGAGTCGACAGCCCCAGCATTTT,CASSFTGSRQPQHF
NA,TRBV5-5,NA,TRBJ2-4,TGTGCCAGCAGCTTAGGGGGGGATCAGAGGAACATTCAGTACTTC,CASSLGGDQRNIQYF
TRBD1,TRBV7-3,NA,TRBJ1-6,TGTGCCAGCAGCTTCGGACAGGGGGACAATTCACCCCTCCACTTT,CASSFGQGDNSPLHF